This T cell receptor (beta chain) comes out of a study of T cell changes during pregnancy in multiple sclerosis. Sequencing used immunoSEQ multiplex PCR; TCRdb keeps in-frame clones, though not all of them. This sample yields some 62,000 clones, of which about 90% are seen a single time; 2.5% to 3.5% belongs to the top ten. Germline V lookup: CDR1 PRHDT, CDR2 FYEKMQ (reference sequence). V lost 4 bases to trimming and J lost 6 bases, with 9 bases between them. The length of the CDR3 is 12 residues. This clonotype was sampled from a female donor in good health, enrolled as a control in a pregnancy study. Sequences were derived from peripheral blood, sampled in the second trimester of pregnancy. The V and J genes are TRBV13 and TRBJ1-1, with a tentative D call TRBD1 (5 bases). The CDR3: CASSSAGAEAFF. DNA of the CDR3: TGTGCCAGCAGCTCCGCGGGGGCTGAAGCTTTCTTT.